The next 11 T cell receptor beta chains were all read from a single sample in a study of T cell responses to AZD1222 COVID-19 vaccine (dated by TCRdb to the early 2020s). The time point label, as the study defines it: about 28 days (+/-7) after the second vaccine dose. The protocol used for the library was the immunoSEQ multiplex PCR assay. TCRdb obtained this table from immuneACCESS and retained in-frame rearrangements with V and J assigned. These tables miss some clones; where compared with another copy, unresolved V genes account for less than half of the shortfall, and the remainder is unexplained. The sample table lists 90,000 to 120,000 clones, 87% of them with a count of one. The biggest ten clones account for 4.5% to 6% of the sample. The sample consisted of peripheral blood, taken 28 days after the second AZD1222 dose. These receptor sequences come from an adult who received the AZD1222 COVID-19 vaccine.

The chain carries TRBV5-1 and TRBJ1-1, with TRBD1 matching over 12 bases. V trimming: 8 bases; J trimming: 1 base; junction bases outside the gene matches: 9. Germline V gene sequence: CDR1 SGHRS, CDR2 YFSETQ. This CDR3 has 16 amino acids. This CDR3 reads CASIPGQGARNTEAFF. The DNA of the CDR3 is TGCGCCAGTATACCGGGACAGGGGGCGAGGAACACTGAAGCTTTCTTT.

The J gene is TRBJ2-2, the V gene TRBV24-1; D unclear. Germline-derived CDR1 and CDR2 are KGHDR and SFDVKD. This CDR3 is built from 12 residues. Trimming left V 4 bases short and J 8 bases short, with 7 bases between. The CDR3 here is CATSEPRGELFF. CDR3 DNA sequence: TGTGCCACCAGTGAGCCGAGGGGGGAGCTGTTTTTT.

The chain carries TRBV5-4 and TRBJ1-5; D perhaps matches TRBD1 (5 bases). Germline V gene data show CDR1 as SGHNT and CDR2 as YYREEE (reference sequence). The ends were cut back, 2 bases at V and 2 bases at J, with 11 bases in the middle. CDR3 size: 15 residues. CDR3 residues: CASSLGPRGNQPQHF. In nucleotides, the CDR3 is TGTGCCAGCAGCTTAGGCCCCAGGGGCAATCAGCCCCAGCATTTT.

The rearrangement uses TRBV6-5 and TRBJ1-1, with 9 bases fitting TRBD1. V lost 6 bases, J lost 5 bases, and 10 bases stayed unmatched. This CDR3 region has 15 residues. CDR1 and CDR2 (germline): MNHEY, SVGAGI. CDR3 residues: CASRSPGQGRTEAFF. The DNA of the CDR3 is TGTGCCAGCAGGTCCCCCGGACAGGGGAGAACTGAAGCTTTCTTT.

Only one count was recorded for this clone. The chain uses TRBV27 and TRBJ2-1, with D tentatively TRBD2 (5 bases). Germline assignment: CDR1 MNHEY and CDR2 SMNVEV (reference sequence). Trimming removed 7 bases from V and 3 bases from J, with 22 bases in between. This CDR3 contains 17 residues. DNA of the CDR3: TGTGCCAGCACCCCGAGGGCCAGCGATTCCTTCTACAATGAGCAGTTCTTC. Translating it yields CASTPRASDSFYNEQFF.

The gene calls are TRBV10-3 and TRBJ2-1; D could derive from TRBD1 or TRBD2 (5 bases each). This CDR3 region has 14 residues. Trimming removed 7 bases at V and 6 bases at J, with 16 bases between. Germline CDR1 ENHRY, CDR2 SYGVKD. The CDR3 here is CAINGDVSGNEQFF. The CDR3 nucleotides are TGTGCCATCAACGGGGACGTGTCCGGCAATGAGCAGTTCTTC.

The J gene is TRBJ1-1, the V gene TRBV4-1; tentatively, D is TRBD1 (6 bases). The CDR3 loop spans 14 amino acids. The germline CDR1 and CDR2 sequences are MGHRA and YSYEKL. Trimming left V 7 bases short and J 1 base short, with 13 bases between. The CDR3 here is CASNRGGRNTEAFF. The CDR3 DNA is TGCGCCAGCAACCGAGGGGGACGGAACACTGAAGCTTTCTTT.

This clone was picked up a small number of times. The chain is built from TRBV19 and TRBJ1-1; D not certain. The CDR3 length is 14 residues. The V end was cut by 0 bases, the J end by 11 bases, with 16 bases between. Per the germline V gene, CDR1 is LNHDA and CDR2 is SQIVND (reference sequence). CDR3 amino acids: CASSIDWVRRAAFF. The CDR3 nucleotides are TGTGCCAGTAGTATAGATTGGGTCCGGCGGGCGGCTTTCTTT.

This chain joins TRBV19 and TRBJ1-2; TRBD1 matches at 8 bases. The germline CDR1 and CDR2 sequences are LNHDA and SQIVND (reference sequence). This CDR3 spans 11 amino acids. V dropped 6 bases and J dropped 8; count of bases not matched to a gene: 2. The DNA for the CDR3 is TGTGCCAGTAGGGGACAGGCCGGCTACACCTTC. This codes for CASRGQAGYTF. Full variable domain (rest looked up from reference TRBV19 and TRBJ1-2): DGGITQSPKYLFRKEGQNVTLSCEQNLNHDAMYWYRQDPGQGLRLIYYSQIVNDFQKGDIAEGYSVSREKKESFPLTVTSAQKNPTAFYLCASRGQAGYTFGSGTRLTVV.

The rearrangement joins TRBV9 to TRBJ1-6; no definite D call. The V gene's germline CDR1 is SGDLS and CDR2 YYNGEE. The CDR3 sequence is 13 residues long. Trimming removed 0 bases from V and 6 bases from J, with 4 bases in between. DNA for the CDR3: TGTGCCAGCAGCGTAGGGACTAATTCACCCCTCCACTTT. Amino acid sequence: CASSVGTNSPLHF.

The chain carries TRBV7-2 and TRBJ2-7, with D uncertain. This CDR3 region has 12 residues. Germline V lookup: CDR1 SGHTA, CDR2 FQGNSA. Trimming pared 2 bases from V and 6 bases from J, leaving 8 bases between. For the CDR3, the DNA is TGTGCCAGCAGCTTAACGATGGGCGAGCAGTACTTC. The encoded protein is CASSLTMGEQYF.